The 24 T cell receptor beta chains in this list originate from one sample, sequenced in a study of identical twins. TCRdb re-derived calls from the 5' RACE reads in MiXCR, one entry per CDR3 protein. The sample yields roughly 1.6 million distinct CDR3 sequences, about 31% seen once. Sequencing input: cord blood. Receptor source: a newborn girl in good health.

The J gene is TRBJ2-7, the V gene TRBV27; tentative D call: TRBD2 (5 bases). The J call may be mistaken, given a closer DNA end match to TRBJ2-5. This CDR3 comprises 15 residues. The germline V gene encodes CDR1 MNHEY and CDR2 SMNVEV (reference sequence). CDR3 loop: CASSLASLGSQTQYF. The CDR3 DNA is TGTGCCAGCAGTTTAGCGAGCTTGGGGAGCCAGACCCAGTACTTC.

J is TRBJ2-1 and V is TRBV9, with 10 bases aligning to TRBD2. The CDR3 is 16 residues long. With 0 bases clipped from V and 5 bases from J, the junction kept 5 bases outside the gene matches. The germline V gene has CDR1 SGDLS and CDR2 YYNGEE. CDR3 residues: CASSVGGLAGDNEQFF. The CDR3, as DNA: TGTGCCAGCAGCGTAGGGGGGCTAGCGGGAGACAATGAGCAGTTCTTC.

Remarks on this clonotype: At one boundary the junction diverges from the germline segment, which might be a read error. V usage is TRBV2 and J usage is TRBJ1-6; 7 nucleotides agree with TRBD1. The CDR3 is made up of 14 amino acids. Germline V CDR1 and CDR2: SNHLY, FYNNEI. CDR3 residues: CASSAQGYNSPPHF. In DNA form, the CDR3 reads TGTGCCAGCAGTGCACAGGGGTATAATTCACCCCCCCACTTT. The full variable domain, in which reference TRBV2 and TRBJ1-6 provide the parts outside the CDR3, is EPEVTQTPSHQVTQMGQEVILRCVPISNHLYFYWYRQILGQKVEFLVSFYNNEISEKSEIFDDQFSVERPDGSNFTLKIRSTKLEDSAMYFCASSAQGYNSPPHFGNGTRLTVT.

The rearrangement links TRBV19 to TRBJ2-7, with D uncertain. V dropped 3 bases and J dropped 1 base, with 7 bases sitting between them. Germline V gives CDR1 LNHDA, CDR2 SQIVND (reference sequence). This CDR3 spans 13 amino acids. The DNA of the CDR3 is TGTGCCAGTAGTATGAGGCGGTCCTACGAGCAGTACTTC. It codes for CASSMRRSYEQYF. The variable domain in full, with the rest retrieved from reference TRBV19 and TRBJ2-7, is DGGITQSPKYLFRKEGQNVTLSCEQNLNHDAMYWYRQDPGQGLRLIYYSQIVNDFQKGDIAEGYSVSREKKESFPLTVTSAQKNPTAFYLCASSMRRSYEQYFGPGTRLTVT.

This clonotype was found a few times. V gene TRBV21-1 combines with J gene TRBJ2-3. TRBV21-1 is a listed pseudogene. This CDR3 is built from 9 residues. CDR3 amino acids: CASSKEQYF. The CDR3 bases are TGTGCCAGCAGCAAAGAGCAGTATTTT.

The genes are TRBV3-1 and TRBJ2-2, with 7 nucleotides matching TRBD1. Germline V lookup: CDR1 LGHDT, CDR2 YNNKEL (reference sequence). The V gene end was trimmed by 2 bases and the J gene end by 2 bases; junction bases not matched to a gene: 5. This CDR3 has 16 residues. The CDR3 reads CASSQSRGGNTGELFF. The CDR3 bases are TGTGCCAGCAGCCAATCACGAGGGGGCAACACCGGGGAGCTGTTTTTT.

The chain links TRBV12-3 or TRBV12-4 to TRBJ2-4; 7 nucleotides agree with TRBD2. The CDR3 has 17 amino acids. V dropped 2 bases and J dropped 0; count of bases not matched to a gene: 7. CDR3 DNA sequence: TGTGCCAGCAGTTTAATCTCAGCGGGATCAGCCAAAAACATTCAGTACTTC. Translated, it gives CASSLISAGSAKNIQYF.

The chain links TRBV5-1 to TRBJ2-2; possible D gene TRBD2, 6 bases. There are 15 residues in the CDR3. Germline lookup yields CDR1 SGHRS and CDR2 YFSETQ. The V and J ends lost 2 bases and 4 bases respectively, with 12 bases between them. As DNA, the CDR3 is TGCGCCAGCAGCTTCCCCGGAGGGTTCACCGGGGAGCTGTTTTTT. This sequence encodes CASSFPGGFTGELFF.

This clonotype was seen only a few times. This chain connects TRBV9 to TRBJ2-3; D possibly corresponds to TRBD2 (6 bases). The germline V and J ends were trimmed by 3 bases and 2 bases, with 16 bases remaining between them. This CDR3 spans 16 amino acids. Germline V lookup: CDR1 SGDLS, CDR2 YYNGEE. The CDR3 coding sequence is TGTGCCAGCAGCGGAATATATGGGAGGAACACAGATACGCAGTATTTT. Its translation: CASSGIYGRNTDTQYF.

At least ten counts were recorded for this clonotype. The CDR3 DNA follows: TGCAGCGTCCAACTAGCCACCTACAATGAGCAGTTCTTC. Its translation is CSVQLATYNEQFF. The chain is built from TRBV29-1 and TRBJ2-1; D perhaps matches TRBD2 (6 bases). This CDR3 has 13 amino acids. In germline, CDR1 is SQVTM, CDR2 ANQGSEA. V gave up 6 bases and J gave up 2 bases, with 11 bases separating them.

The chain joins TRBV5-1 to TRBJ1-1; D perhaps matches TRBD1 (6 bases). V was shortened by 4 bases and J by 1 base, with 11 bases between the two germline ends. CDR1 is SGHRS, CDR2 YFSETQ, per germline. The CDR3 loop spans 14 amino acids. The CDR3 reads CASSHADRNTEAFF. CDR3 in DNA: TGCGCCAGCAGCCATGCGGACAGGAACACTGAAGCTTTCTTT.

This clonotype has at least ten counts. This chain uses TRBV5-1 with TRBJ2-7, with TRBD1 identical over 9 bases. V shed 4 bases, J shed 0 bases, and the junction held 5 bases outside the gene matches. This CDR3 comprises 15 residues. Germline V lookup: CDR1 SGHRS, CDR2 YFSETQ. This chain's CDR3 is CASSPGQGYSYEQYF. DNA for the CDR3: TGCGCCAGCAGCCCAGGACAGGGGTACTCCTACGAGCAGTACTTC.

The V and J genes are TRBV20-1 and TRBJ1-5; D is unresolved. The CDR3 spans 15 residues. V was clipped by 2 bases and J by 0 bases, with 11 bases between them. Germline CDR1 reads DFQATT; CDR2 reads SNEGSKA (reference sequence). The CDR3 DNA reads TGCAGTGCTAGACCTCATCGGTATAGCAATCAGCCCCAGCATTTT. The encoded protein is CSARPHRYSNQPQHF.

This clonotype showed up just a few times. The chain uses TRBV20-1 and TRBJ1-5; D is perhaps TRBD1 (5 bases). Germline V gene lookup returns CDR1 DFQATT and CDR2 SNEGSKA (reference sequence). This CDR3 has 12 amino acids. Trimming took off 4 bases at V and 6 bases at J, with 10 bases between the two ends. CDR3 sequence: CSAMRGRQPQHF. The CDR3 coding sequence is TGCAGTGCTATGAGGGGCCGTCAGCCCCAGCATTTT.

The DNA of the CDR3 is TGTGCCAGCAGCCAAGTACTGGGGGATACGCAGTATTTT. This encodes CASSQVLGDTQYF. The J gene is TRBJ2-3, the V gene TRBV3-1; D unresolved. Germline V gives CDR1 LGHDT, CDR2 YNNKEL (reference sequence). CDR3 length: 13 residues. Trimming shortened V by 1 base and J by 6 bases, and 8 bases separated the two germline ends.

There are a few counts of this clonotype. This chain links TRBV28 with TRBJ2-2, with TRBD2 identical over 7 bases. V lost 2 bases to trimming and J lost 5 bases; unmatched junction nucleotides: 5. The CDR3 extends over 15 amino acids. The V gene's germline CDR1 is MDHEN and CDR2 SYDVKM. The CDR3 coding sequence is TGTGCCAGCAGTTTAATCCGGGGAGGGACCGGGGAGCTGTTTTTT. This codes for CASSLIRGGTGELFF.

There are a few counts of this clonotype. The gene calls are TRBV25-1 and TRBJ1-4; D gene unclear. The CDR3 sequence is 15 residues long. Germline CDR1 MGHDK, CDR2 SYGVNS. With 3 bases removed from V and 7 bases from J, the gap between germline ends came to 15 bases. CDR3 region: CASSDGGVMVEKLFF. CDR3 sequence (DNA): TGTGCCAGCAGTGACGGTGGAGTGATGGTTGAAAAACTGTTTTTT.

The CDR3: CASSLPEDYNEQFF. DNA of the CDR3: TGTGCCAGCAGTCTCCCGGAGGACTACAATGAGCAGTTCTTC. This chain uses TRBV5-4 with TRBJ2-1, with a possible D match to TRBD2 (5 bases). From germline, CDR1 is SGHNT and CDR2 YYREEE (reference sequence). V was pared by 5 bases and J by 3 bases, with 12 bases between. CDR3 length: 14 residues. The variable domain in full, completed from reference TRBV5-4 and TRBJ2-1, reads ETGVTQSPTHLIKTRGQQVTLRCSSQSGHNTVSWYQQALGQGPQFIFQYYREEENGRGNFPPRFSGLQFPNYSSELNVNALELDDSALYLCASSLPEDYNEQFFGPGTRLTVL.

This rearrangement joins TRBV25-1 to TRBJ2-1; TRBD2 matches 16 bases. The CDR3 loop spans 20 amino acids. Trimming removed 4 bases from V and 2 bases from J; junction bases left unmatched: 11. The V gene's germline CDR1 is MGHDK and CDR2 SYGVNS. DNA of the CDR3: TGTGCCAGCAGTGCCTCGCCGGGACTAGCGGGGGGGATCCCCTACAATGAGCAGTTCTTC. It translates to CASSASPGLAGGIPYNEQFF.

The chain uses TRBV6-5 and TRBJ2-5; D gene ambiguous. This CDR3 is built from 16 residues. The V end lost 2 bases, the J end lost 1 base, and 14 bases lay between the germline ends. The germline V gene encodes CDR1 MNHEY and CDR2 SVGAGI. The CDR3, as DNA: TGTGCCAGCAGTTACACACCTAAGGACGGCCAAGAGACCCAGTACTTC. This gives the protein CASSYTPKDGQETQYF.

On this clonotype: A read error is possible here, since a much larger clone lies one base away. This chain uses TRBV4-2 with TRBJ1-2; D not certain. The germline gives CDR1 LGHNA, CDR2 YNFKEQ. CDR3 length: 14 residues. This CDR3 reads CASSQEQNLYGCTF. CDR3 in DNA: TGTGCCAGCAGCCAAGAACAGAATCTCTATGGCTGCACCTTC.

The chain recombines TRBV6-2 or TRBV6-3 with TRBJ1-2; D not certain. Trimming took 6 bases from V and 6 from J, leaving 20 bases between them. This CDR3 region has 15 residues. From germline, CDR1 is MNHEY and CDR2 SVGEGT. The CDR3 nucleotides read TGTGCCAGCAGCCCGACCCCATACCCGGAGAATGGCTACACCTTC. As protein: CASSPTPYPENGYTF.

This clonotype was found a few times. The genes are TRBV4-1 and TRBJ2-7, with TRBD1 identical over 7 bases. Germline V gives CDR1 MGHRA, CDR2 YSYEKL. CDR3 length: 14 residues. Germline trimming cut 3 bases from V and 1 base from J; bases unmatched to any gene: 3. The CDR3 region has the DNA TGCGCCAGCAGCCATCCGGGACAGTCCTACGAGCAGTACTTC. Residues: CASSHPGQSYEQYF.

The chain links TRBV7-2 to TRBJ2-5; D not resolved. The J call may be wrong; the DNA end is better matched by TRBJ2-7. Germline assignment: CDR1 SGHTA and CDR2 FQGNSA. This CDR3 is built from 15 residues. The CDR3 spells CASSLLPPGRDEQYF. In nucleotides, the CDR3 is TGTGCCAGCAGCTTACTTCCCCCCGGTAGGGACGAGCAGTACTTC.